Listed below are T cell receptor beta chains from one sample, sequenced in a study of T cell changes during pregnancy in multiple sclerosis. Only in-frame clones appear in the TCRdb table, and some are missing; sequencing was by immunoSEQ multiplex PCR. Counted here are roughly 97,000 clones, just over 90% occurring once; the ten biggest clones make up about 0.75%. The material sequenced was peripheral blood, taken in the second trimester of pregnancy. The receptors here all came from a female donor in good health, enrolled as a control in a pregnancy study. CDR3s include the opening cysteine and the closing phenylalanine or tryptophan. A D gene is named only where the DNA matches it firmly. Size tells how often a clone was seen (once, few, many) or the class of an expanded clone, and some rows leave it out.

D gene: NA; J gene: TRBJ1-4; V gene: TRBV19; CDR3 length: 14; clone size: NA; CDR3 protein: CASPNREANEKLFF; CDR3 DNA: TGTGCCAGTCCTAACAGGGAAGCTAATGAAAAACTGTTTTTT
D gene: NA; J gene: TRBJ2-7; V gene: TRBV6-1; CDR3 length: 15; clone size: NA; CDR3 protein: CASSTDSRVFYEQYF; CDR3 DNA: TGTGCCAGCAGTACCGACAGCCGGGTCTTCTACGAGCAGTACTTC
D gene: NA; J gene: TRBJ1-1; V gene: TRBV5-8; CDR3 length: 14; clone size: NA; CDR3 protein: CASTWGGMNTEAFF; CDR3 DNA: TGTGCCAGCACCTGGGGGGGGATGAACACTGAAGCTTTCTTT
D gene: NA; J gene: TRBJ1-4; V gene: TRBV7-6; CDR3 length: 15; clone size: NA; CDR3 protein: CASSAPGSTNEKLFF; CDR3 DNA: TGTGCCAGCAGCGCGCCGGGGAGCACTAATGAAAAACTGTTTTTT
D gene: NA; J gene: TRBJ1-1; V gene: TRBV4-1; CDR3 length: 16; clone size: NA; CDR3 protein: CASSPFQRTMNTEAFF; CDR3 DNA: TGCGCCAGCAGCCCCTTTCAGCGGACCATGAACACTGAAGCTTTCTTT
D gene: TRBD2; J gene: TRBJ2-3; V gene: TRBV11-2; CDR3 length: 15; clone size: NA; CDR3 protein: CATSGTSGGTDTQYF; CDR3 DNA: TGTGCCACTTCCGGGACTAGCGGGGGGACAGATACGCAGTATTTT
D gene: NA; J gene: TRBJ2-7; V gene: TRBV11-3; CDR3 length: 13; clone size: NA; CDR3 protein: CASSLALSYEQYF; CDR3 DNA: TGTGCCAGCAGCTTAGCCCTATCCTACGAGCAGTACTTC
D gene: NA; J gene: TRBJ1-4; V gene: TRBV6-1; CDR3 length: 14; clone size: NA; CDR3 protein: CASSPSGGREKLFF; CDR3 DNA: TGTGCCAGCAGTCCGAGCGGGGGAAGGGAAAAACTGTTTTTT
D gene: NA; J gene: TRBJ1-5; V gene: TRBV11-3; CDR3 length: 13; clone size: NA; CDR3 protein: CASSPWGCQPQHF; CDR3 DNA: TGTGCCAGCAGCCCATGGGGCTGTCAGCCCCAGCATTTT
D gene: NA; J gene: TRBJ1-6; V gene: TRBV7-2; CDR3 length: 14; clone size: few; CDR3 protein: CASSLGPRSTALHF; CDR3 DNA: TGTGCCAGCAGCTTAGGACCGCGATCGACAGCCCTCCACTTT
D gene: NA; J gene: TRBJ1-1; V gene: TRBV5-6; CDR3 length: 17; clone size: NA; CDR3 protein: CANPSGVIRDEDTEAFF; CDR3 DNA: TGTGCCAACCCCTCGGGGGTTATACGCGATGAGGACACTGAAGCTTTCTTT
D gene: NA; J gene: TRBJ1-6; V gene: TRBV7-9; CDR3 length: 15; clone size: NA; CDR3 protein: CASSNWGQGDSPLHF; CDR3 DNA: TGTGCCAGCAGCAACTGGGGGCAGGGCGATTCACCCCTCCACTTT
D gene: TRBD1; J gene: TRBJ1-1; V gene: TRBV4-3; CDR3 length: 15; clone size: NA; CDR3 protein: CASSQEDRENTEAFF; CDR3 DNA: TGCGCCAGCAGCCAAGAGGACAGGGAGAACACTGAAGCTTTCTTT
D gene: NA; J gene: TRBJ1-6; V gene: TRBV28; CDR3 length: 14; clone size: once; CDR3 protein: CASSTDRYNSPLHF; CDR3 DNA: TGTGCCAGCAGCACAGACAGGTATAATTCACCCCTCCACTTT
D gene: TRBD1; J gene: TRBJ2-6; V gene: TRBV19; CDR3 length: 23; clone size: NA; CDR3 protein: CASSIALSFVGTGGASGANVLTF; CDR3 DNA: TGTGCCAGTAGTATAGCGCTTTCTTTTGTTGGGACAGGGGGCGCTTCTGGGGCCAACGTCCTGACTTTC
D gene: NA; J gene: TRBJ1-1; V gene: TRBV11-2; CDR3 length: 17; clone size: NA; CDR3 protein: CASSLGGHRVWGTEAFF; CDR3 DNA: TGTGCCAGCAGCTTAGGGGGCCACAGGGTTTGGGGCACTGAAGCTTTCTTT
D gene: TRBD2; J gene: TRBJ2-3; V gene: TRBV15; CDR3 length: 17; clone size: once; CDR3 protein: CATSRELASGSTDTQYF; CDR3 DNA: TGTGCCACCAGCAGAGAGTTGGCTAGCGGCAGCACAGATACGCAGTATTTT
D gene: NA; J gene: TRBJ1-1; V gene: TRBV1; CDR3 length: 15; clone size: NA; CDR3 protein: CTSSQDTIRDSEAFF; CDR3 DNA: TGCACCAGCAGCCAAGATACGATCAGAGACAGCGAAGCTTTCTTT
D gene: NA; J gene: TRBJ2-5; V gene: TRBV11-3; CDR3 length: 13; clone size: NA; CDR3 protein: CASSAHEYETQYF; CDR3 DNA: TGTGCCAGCAGCGCCCATGAGTACGAGACCCAGTACTTC
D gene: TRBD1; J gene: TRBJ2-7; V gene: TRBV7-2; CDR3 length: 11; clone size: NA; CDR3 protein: CASSLGQGLYF; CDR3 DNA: TGTGCCAGCAGCCTCGGACAGGGGCTGTACTTC
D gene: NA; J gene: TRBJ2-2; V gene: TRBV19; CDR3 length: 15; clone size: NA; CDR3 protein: CASSPAGMNTGELFF; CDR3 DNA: TGTGCCAGTAGTCCCGCAGGGATGAACACCGGGGAGCTGTTTTTT
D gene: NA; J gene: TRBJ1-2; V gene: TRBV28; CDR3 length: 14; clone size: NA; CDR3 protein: CASNLGAANYGYTF; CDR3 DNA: TGTGCCAGCAACCTGGGCGCCGCCAACTATGGCTACACCTTC
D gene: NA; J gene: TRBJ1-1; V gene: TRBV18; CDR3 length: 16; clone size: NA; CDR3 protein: CASSYLARHSNTEAFF; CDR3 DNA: TGTGCCAGCTCGTACCTGGCAAGACATTCCAACACTGAAGCTTTCTTT
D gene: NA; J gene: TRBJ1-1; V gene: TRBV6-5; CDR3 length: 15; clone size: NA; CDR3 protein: CASGLDGGHRTEAFF; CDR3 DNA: TGTGCCAGCGGCCTCGACGGGGGGCATAGGACTGAAGCTTTCTTT
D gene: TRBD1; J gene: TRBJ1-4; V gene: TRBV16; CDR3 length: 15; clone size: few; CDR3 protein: CASSRPGQGREKLFF; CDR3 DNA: TGTGCCAGCAGCCGGCCGGGACAGGGTCGCGAAAAACTGTTTTTT
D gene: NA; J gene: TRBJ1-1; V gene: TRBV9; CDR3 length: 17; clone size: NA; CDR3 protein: CASSVERGRTFNTEAFF; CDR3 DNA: TGTGCCAGCAGCGTAGAACGTGGTAGGACTTTTAACACTGAAGCTTTCTTT
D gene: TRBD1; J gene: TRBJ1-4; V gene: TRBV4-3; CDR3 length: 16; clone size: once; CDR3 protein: CASSQGRGTGVEKLFF; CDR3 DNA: TGCGCCAGCAGCCAAGGGCGGGGAACAGGGGTCGAAAAACTGTTTTTT
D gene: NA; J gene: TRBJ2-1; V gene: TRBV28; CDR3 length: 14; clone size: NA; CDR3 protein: CASSTTGLLHRQFF; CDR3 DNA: TGTGCCAGCAGCACAACAGGGCTCCTACACAGGCAGTTCTTC
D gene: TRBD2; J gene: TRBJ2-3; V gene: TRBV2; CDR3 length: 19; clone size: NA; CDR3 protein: CASSEAPHRSGGPADTQYF; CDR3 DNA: TGTGCCAGCAGTGAAGCGCCCCACAGGAGCGGGGGACCCGCAGATACGCAGTATTTT
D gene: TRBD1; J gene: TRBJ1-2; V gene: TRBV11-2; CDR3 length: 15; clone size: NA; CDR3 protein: CASSLWDRGPYGYTF; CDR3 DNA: TGTGCCAGCAGCTTATGGGACAGGGGGCCCTATGGCTACACCTTC
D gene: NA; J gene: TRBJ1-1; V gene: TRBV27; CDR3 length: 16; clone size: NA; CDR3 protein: CASSIHLGQLNTEAFF; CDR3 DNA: TGTGCCAGCAGTATACATCTAGGACAGCTGAACACTGAAGCTTTCTTT
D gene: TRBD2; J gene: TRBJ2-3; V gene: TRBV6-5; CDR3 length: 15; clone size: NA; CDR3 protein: CASRDGSGGKRTQYF; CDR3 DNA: TGTGCCAGCAGAGACGGTAGCGGGGGGAAGAGGACGCAGTATTTT
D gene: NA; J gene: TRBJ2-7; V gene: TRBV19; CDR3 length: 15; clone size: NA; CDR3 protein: CASSIGTGIGYEQYF; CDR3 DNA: TGTGCCAGTAGTATTGGAACAGGGATCGGTTACGAGCAGTACTTC
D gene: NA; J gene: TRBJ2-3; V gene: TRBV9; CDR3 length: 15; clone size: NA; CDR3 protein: CASSVAGGTTDTQYF; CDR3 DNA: TGTGCCAGCAGCGTAGCCGGCGGAACCACAGATACGCAGTATTTT
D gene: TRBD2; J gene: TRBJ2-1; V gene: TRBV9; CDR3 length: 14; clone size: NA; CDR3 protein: CASSVSGTTIEQFF; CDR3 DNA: TGTGCCAGCAGCGTCTCCGGGACTACCATTGAGCAGTTCTTC
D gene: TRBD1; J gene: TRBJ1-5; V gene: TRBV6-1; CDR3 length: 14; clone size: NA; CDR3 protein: CASTRDRGYQPQHF; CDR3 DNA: TGTGCCAGCACCAGGGACAGGGGTTATCAGCCCCAGCATTTT
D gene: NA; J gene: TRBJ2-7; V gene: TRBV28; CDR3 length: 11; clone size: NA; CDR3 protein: CASSGSYEQYF; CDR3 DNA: TGTGCCAGCTCGGGGTCCTACGAGCAGTACTTC
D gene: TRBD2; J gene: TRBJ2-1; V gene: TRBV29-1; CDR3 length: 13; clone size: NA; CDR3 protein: CSGGLAEYNEQFF; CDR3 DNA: TGCAGCGGGGGACTAGCGGAGTACAATGAGCAGTTCTTC
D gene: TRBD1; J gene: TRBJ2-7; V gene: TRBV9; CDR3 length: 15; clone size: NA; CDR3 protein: CASSEGTGGNYEQYF; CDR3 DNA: TGTGCCAGCAGCGAGGGGACAGGGGGAAACTACGAGCAGTACTTC
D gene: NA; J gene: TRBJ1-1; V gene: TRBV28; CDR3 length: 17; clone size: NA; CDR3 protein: CASSFFGGGKLPNGAFF; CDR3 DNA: TGTGCCAGCAGTTTTTTTGGGGGGGGAAAACTCCCGAACGGAGCTTTCTTT
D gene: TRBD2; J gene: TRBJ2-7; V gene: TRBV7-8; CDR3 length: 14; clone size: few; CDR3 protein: CASSRLAGTYEQYF; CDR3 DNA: TGTGCCAGCAGCCGACTAGCGGGGACCTACGAGCAGTACTTC
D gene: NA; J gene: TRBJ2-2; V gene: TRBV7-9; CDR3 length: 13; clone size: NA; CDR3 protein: CASSPYRAGELFF; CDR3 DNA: TGTGCCAGCAGCCCTTACCGAGCGGGGGAGCTGTTTTTT